The rows below give T cell receptor beta chains drawn from one sample of a study of blood T cell repertoires in COVID-19. Sequencing was performed with immunoSEQ multiplex PCR; in TCRdb, only in-frame clones are kept and a portion is missing. The sample consists of about 210,000 clones, 80% of them appearing once. Sequencing was done on a sample of peripheral blood. Receptors were obtained from a woman aged 70-85 years with acute or convalescent COVID-19. The CDR3 runs from the conserved cysteine through the conserved F or W. D genes are given only for firm matches. A clone size is listed for some rows: how often the clone was seen (once, few, many), or a class if it is expanded.

v_gene,abundance,j_gene,d_gene,len,CDR3aa,CDR3nt
TRBV9,-,TRBJ2-5,-,15,CASSVDQGGGGTQYF,TGTGCCAGCAGCGTGGACCAGGGGGGCGGAGGGACCCAGTACTTC
TRBV2,once,TRBJ2-3,-,16,CASNLLGGGYTDTQYF,TGTGCCAGCAATTTACTCGGCGGGGGCTACACAGATACGCAGTATTTT
TRBV6-6,-,TRBJ2-7,TRBD2,12,CASSPSGGEQYF,TGTGCCAGCAGTCCTAGCGGGGGGGAGCAGTACTTC
TRBV14,-,TRBJ2-7,-,13,CASSKLGSDEQYF,TGTGCCAGCAGCAAACTAGGTAGCGACGAGCAGTACTTC
TRBV18,-,TRBJ1-1,TRBD1,14,CASSPGQGRTEAFF,TGTGCCAGCTCCCCGGGACAGGGGAGGACTGAAGCTTTCTTT
TRBV21-1,-,TRBJ1-6,-,18,CASSDESLIDRESSPLHF,TGTGCCAGCAGCGACGAAAGTTTGATCGACAGGGAGAGTTCACCCCTCCACTTT
TRBV9,-,TRBJ1-3,-,17,CASSVEGSGLSGNTIYF,TGTGCCAGCAGCGTAGAGGGTTCCGGACTCTCTGGAAACACCATATATTTT
TRBV9,many,TRBJ2-6,-,17,CASTINRFPSGANVLTF,TGTGCCAGCACTATAAACAGGTTCCCCTCTGGGGCCAACGTCCTGACTTTC
TRBV6-5,-,TRBJ2-7,-,13,CASRLTRGAEQYF,TGTGCCAGCAGGCTTACTCGGGGGGCCGAGCAGTACTTC
TRBV6-5,-,TRBJ1-6,-,14,CATRSGAYNSPPHF,TGTGCGACAAGGAGCGGCGCCTATAATTCACCCCCCCACTTT
TRBV20-1,-,TRBJ1-1,-,16,CSASPFSRGSNTEAFF,TGCAGTGCTAGTCCTTTTTCCAGGGGCTCGAACACTGAAGCTTTCTTT
TRBV6-5,-,TRBJ1-2,TRBD1,14,CASTGQGARSGYTF,TGTGCCAGCACCGGACAGGGGGCGCGGAGTGGCTACACCTTC
TRBV6-5,-,TRBJ2-1,TRBD2,15,CASSYSSGVDNEQFF,TGTGCCAGCAGTTACTCGAGCGGGGTTGACAATGAGCAGTTCTTC
TRBV5-1,-,TRBJ2-5,TRBD1,14,CASSSTGTLGTQYF,TGCGCCAGCAGCTCGACAGGGACCCTAGGGACCCAGTACTTC
TRBV5-1,once,TRBJ2-3,TRBD1,15,CASSLGTGSMDTQYF,TGCGCCAGCAGCTTGGGGACAGGGTCGATGGATACGCAGTATTTT
TRBV2,-,TRBJ1-2,TRBD1,16,CASRPEQNRGSYGYTF,TGTGCCAGCAGGCCGGAACAGAACAGGGGATCCTATGGCTACACCTTC
TRBV9,-,TRBJ2-1,-,15,CASSAAAGGWDEQFF,TGTGCCAGCAGTGCCGCGGCAGGGGGGTGGGATGAGCAGTTCTTC
TRBV19,few,TRBJ1-2,-,13,CASSGIRQVGYTF,TGTGCCAGTAGTGGGATTCGACAGGTCGGCTACACCTTC
TRBV6-2/TRBV6-3,-,TRBJ2-3,-,15,CASSYSRGGADTQYF,TGTGCCAGCAGTTACTCGAGGGGGGGAGCAGATACGCAGTATTTT
TRBV5-1,-,TRBJ2-6,TRBD1,17,CASRYTTGGTGANVLTF,TGCGCCAGCAGATATACGACAGGGGGCACTGGGGCCAACGTCCTGACTTTC
TRBV27,-,TRBJ2-7,-,13,CASRSDSTYEQYF,TGTGCCAGCAGGTCGGACAGCACCTACGAGCAGTACTTC
TRBV5-1,-,TRBJ1-1,TRBD1,17,CASSLALTGGAGTEAFF,TGCGCCAGCAGCTTAGCTTTAACAGGGGGCGCGGGAACTGAAGCTTTCTTT
TRBV25-1,-,TRBJ1-2,-,12,CASSEAVLGYTF,TGTGCCAGCAGTGAAGCGGTACTGGGCTACACCTTC
TRBV23-1,once,TRBJ2-2,TRBD2,15,CASSHERGDTGELFF,TGCGCCAGCAGTCACGAGCGGGGGGACACCGGGGAGCTGTTTTTT
TRBV6-5,-,TRBJ2-2,-,16,CASSYIMVEDTGELFF,TGTGCCAGCAGTTACATTATGGTGGAGGACACCGGGGAGCTGTTTTTT
TRBV4-1,-,TRBJ2-1,-,15,CASSQEYGTFNEQFF,TGCGCCAGCAGCCAAGAATATGGGACTTTCAATGAGCAGTTCTTC
TRBV5-4,few,TRBJ1-2,TRBD1,14,CASSRDRGSYGYTF,TGTGCCAGCAGCCGTGACAGGGGATCGTATGGCTACACCTTC
TRBV25-1,few,TRBJ2-2,TRBD1,16,CASSDGGTGPTGELFF,TGTGCCAGCAGTGATGGTGGGACAGGACCGACCGGGGAGCTGTTTTTT
TRBV12-3/TRBV12-4,-,TRBJ2-7,-,13,CASSWGRTYEQYF,TGTGCCAGCAGTTGGGGCAGAACCTACGAGCAGTACTTC
TRBV2,-,TRBJ1-5,-,13,CASDRRSNQPQHF,TGTGCCAGCGACAGGCGGAGCAATCAGCCCCAGCATTTT
TRBV7-2,-,TRBJ2-2,TRBD1,15,CASNLDRARAGELFF,TGTGCCAGCAACTTAGACAGGGCAAGGGCCGGGGAGCTGTTTTTT
TRBV25-1,once,TRBJ2-1,TRBD2,18,CASSELSGTSGRLNEQFF,TGTGCCAGCAGTGAACTTTCCGGGACTAGCGGACGACTCAATGAGCAGTTCTTC
TRBV4-1,-,TRBJ1-1,-,13,CASSQEGSLQAFF,TGCGCCAGCAGCCAAGAAGGGAGTTTACAAGCTTTCTTT
TRBV27,-,TRBJ2-1,-,12,CASSDKYNEQFF,TGTGCCAGCTCGGACAAGTACAATGAGCAGTTCTTC
TRBV2,-,TRBJ2-4,-,15,CASSLGQTSSNIQYF,TGTGCCAGCAGTCTAGGACAAACCTCCTCGAACATTCAGTACTTC